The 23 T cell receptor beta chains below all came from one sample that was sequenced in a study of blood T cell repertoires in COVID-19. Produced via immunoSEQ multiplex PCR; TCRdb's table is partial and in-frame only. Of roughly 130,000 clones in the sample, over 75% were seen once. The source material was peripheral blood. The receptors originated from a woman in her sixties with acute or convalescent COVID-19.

Here the CDR3 reads CASSIFAGNYGYTF. The CDR3 region has the DNA TGTGCCAGTAGTATATTCGCAGGGAACTATGGCTACACCTTC. The chain carries TRBV19 and TRBJ1-2; D possibly corresponds to TRBD1 (5 bases). Germline CDR1 LNHDA, CDR2 SQIVND (reference sequence). V dropped 2 bases and J dropped 2 bases, with 9 bases sitting between them. This CDR3 has 14 residues.

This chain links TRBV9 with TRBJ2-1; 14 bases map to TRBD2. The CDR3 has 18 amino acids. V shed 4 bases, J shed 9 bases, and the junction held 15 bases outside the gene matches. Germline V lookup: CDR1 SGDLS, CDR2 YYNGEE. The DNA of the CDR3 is TGTGCCAGCAGCTCTAGCCCCTTGGGACTAGCGGGAGCGGTTGAGCAGTTCTTC. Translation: CASSSSPLGLAGAVEQFF.

CDR3 DNA sequence: TGTGCCAGTAGTATCCCGGAGGGCAGGGGCAATCAGCCCCAGCATTTT. Protein: CASSIPEGRGNQPQHF. The chain links TRBV19 to TRBJ1-5; the D gene is possibly TRBD1 (5 bases). The germline V gene encodes CDR1 LNHDA and CDR2 SQIVND (reference sequence). CDR3 size: 16 residues. V was shortened by 3 bases and J by 2 bases, with 14 bases between the two germline ends.

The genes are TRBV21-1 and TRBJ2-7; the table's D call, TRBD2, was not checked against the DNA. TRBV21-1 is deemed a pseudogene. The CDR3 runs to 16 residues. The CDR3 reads CASSSWTTPSSYEQYV. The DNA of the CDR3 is TGTGCCAGCAGCTCCTGGACTACACCGAGCTCCTACGAGCAGTACGTC.

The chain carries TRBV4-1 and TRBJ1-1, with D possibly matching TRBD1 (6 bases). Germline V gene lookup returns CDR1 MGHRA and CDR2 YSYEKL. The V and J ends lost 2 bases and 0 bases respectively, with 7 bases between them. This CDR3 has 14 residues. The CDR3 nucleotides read TGCGCCAGCAGCCAACAGGGGCTGAACACTGAAGCTTTCTTT. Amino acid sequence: CASSQQGLNTEAFF.

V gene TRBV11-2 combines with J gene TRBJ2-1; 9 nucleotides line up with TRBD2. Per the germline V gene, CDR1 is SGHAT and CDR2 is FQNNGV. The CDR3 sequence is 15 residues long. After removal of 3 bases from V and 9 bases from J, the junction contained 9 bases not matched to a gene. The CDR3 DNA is TGTGCCAGCAGCTTTAGCGGGAGTAGGGGGGCTGAGCAGTTCTTC. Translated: CASSFSGSRGAEQFF. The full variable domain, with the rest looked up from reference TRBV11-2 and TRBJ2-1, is EAGVAQSPRYKIIEKRQSVAFWCNPISGHATLYWYQQILGQGPKLLIQFQNNGVVDDSQLPKDRFSAERLKGVDSTLKIQPAKLEDSAVYLCASSFSGSRGAEQFFGPGTRLTVL.

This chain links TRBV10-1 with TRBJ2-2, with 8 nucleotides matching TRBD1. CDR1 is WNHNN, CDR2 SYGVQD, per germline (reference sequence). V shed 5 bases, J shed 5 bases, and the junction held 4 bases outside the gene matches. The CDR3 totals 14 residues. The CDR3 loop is CASSTTGGTGELFF. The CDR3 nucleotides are TGCGCCAGCAGTACTACAGGGGGTACCGGGGAGCTGTTTTTT.

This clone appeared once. The CDR3, as DNA: TGTGCCTGGAGTGCCGGGGCCCAGGGGCCAGCTTTCTTT. Protein product: CAWSAGAQGPAFF. V gene TRBV30 combines with J gene TRBJ1-1; tentatively, D is TRBD1 (6 bases). The CDR3 runs to 13 residues. The V gene lost 1 base and the J gene lost 10 bases, with 16 bases spanning the gap. In germline, CDR1 is GTSNPN, CDR2 SVGIG (reference sequence).

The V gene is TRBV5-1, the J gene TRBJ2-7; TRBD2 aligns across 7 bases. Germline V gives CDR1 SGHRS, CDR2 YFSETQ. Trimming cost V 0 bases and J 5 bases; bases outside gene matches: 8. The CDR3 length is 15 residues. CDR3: CASSLEPSGTNEQYV. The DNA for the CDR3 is TGCGCCAGCAGCTTGGAACCTAGCGGAACTAACGAGCAGTACGTC.

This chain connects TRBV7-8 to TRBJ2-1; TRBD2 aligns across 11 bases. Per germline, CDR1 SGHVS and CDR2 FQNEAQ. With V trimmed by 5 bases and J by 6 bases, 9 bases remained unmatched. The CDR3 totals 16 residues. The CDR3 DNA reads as TGTGCCAGCAGCCCCCAAGTAGCGGGAGGGTTCAATGAGCAGTTCTTC. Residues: CASSPQVAGGFNEQFF. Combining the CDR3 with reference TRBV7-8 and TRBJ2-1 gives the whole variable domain GAGVSQSPRYKVAKRGQDVALRCDPISGHVSLFWYQQALGQGPEFLTYFQNEAQLDKSGLPSDRFFAERPEGSVSTLKIQRTQQEDSAVYLCASSPQVAGGFNEQFFGPGTRLTVL.

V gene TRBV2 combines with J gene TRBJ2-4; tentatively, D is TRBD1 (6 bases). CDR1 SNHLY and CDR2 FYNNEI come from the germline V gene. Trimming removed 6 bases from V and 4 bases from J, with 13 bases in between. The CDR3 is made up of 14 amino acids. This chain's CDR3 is CASSPRGVKNIQYF. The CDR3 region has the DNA TGTGCCAGCAGCCCCAGGGGAGTGAAAAACATTCAGTACTTC.

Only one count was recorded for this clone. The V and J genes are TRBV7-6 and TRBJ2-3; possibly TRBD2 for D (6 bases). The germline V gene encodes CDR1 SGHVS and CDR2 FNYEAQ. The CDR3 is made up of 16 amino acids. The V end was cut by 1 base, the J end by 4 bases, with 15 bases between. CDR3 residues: CASSLGGVGGADTQYF. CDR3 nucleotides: TGTGCCAGCAGCTTAGGAGGGGTGGGAGGAGCAGATACGCAGTATTTT.

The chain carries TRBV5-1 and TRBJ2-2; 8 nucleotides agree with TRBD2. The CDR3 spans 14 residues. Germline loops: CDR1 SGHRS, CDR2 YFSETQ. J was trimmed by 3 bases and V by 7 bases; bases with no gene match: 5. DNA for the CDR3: TGCGCCAGCCGGTTCGGGGGGGACACCGGGGAGCTGTTTTTT. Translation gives CASRFGGDTGELFF.

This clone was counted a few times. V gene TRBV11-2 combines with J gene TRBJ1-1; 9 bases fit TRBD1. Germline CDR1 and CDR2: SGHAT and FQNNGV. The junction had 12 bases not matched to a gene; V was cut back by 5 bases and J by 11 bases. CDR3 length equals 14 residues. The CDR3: CASSTRTGAGSAFF. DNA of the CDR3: TGTGCCAGCAGCACAAGGACAGGGGCCGGGAGTGCTTTCTTT.

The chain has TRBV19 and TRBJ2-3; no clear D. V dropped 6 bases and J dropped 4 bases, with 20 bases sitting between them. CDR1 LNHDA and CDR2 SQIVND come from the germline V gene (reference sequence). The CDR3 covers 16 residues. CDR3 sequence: CASSPLIAPVADTQYF. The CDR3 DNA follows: TGTGCCAGTAGCCCCCTCATTGCCCCAGTTGCAGATACGCAGTATTTT.

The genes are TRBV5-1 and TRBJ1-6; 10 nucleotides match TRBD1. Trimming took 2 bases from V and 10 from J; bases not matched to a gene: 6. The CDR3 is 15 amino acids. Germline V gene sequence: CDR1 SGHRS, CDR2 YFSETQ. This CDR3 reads CASSFVGTGESPLHF. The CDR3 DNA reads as TGCGCCAGCAGCTTCGTCGGGACAGGGGAATCACCCCTCCACTTT. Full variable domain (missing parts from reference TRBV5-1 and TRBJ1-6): KAGVTQTPRYLIKTRGQQVTLSCSPISGHRSVSWYQQTPGQGLQFLFEYFSETQRNKGNFPGRFSGRQFSNSRSEMNVSTLELGDSALYLCASSFVGTGESPLHFGNGTRLTVT.

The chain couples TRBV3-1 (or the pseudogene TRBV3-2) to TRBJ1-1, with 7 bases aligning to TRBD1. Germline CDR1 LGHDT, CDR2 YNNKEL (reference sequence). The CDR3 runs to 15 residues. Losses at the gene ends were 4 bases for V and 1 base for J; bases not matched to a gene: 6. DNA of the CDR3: TGTGCCAGCAGCCGATTAGGGACAGCGAACACTGAAGCTTTCTTT. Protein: CASSRLGTANTEAFF.

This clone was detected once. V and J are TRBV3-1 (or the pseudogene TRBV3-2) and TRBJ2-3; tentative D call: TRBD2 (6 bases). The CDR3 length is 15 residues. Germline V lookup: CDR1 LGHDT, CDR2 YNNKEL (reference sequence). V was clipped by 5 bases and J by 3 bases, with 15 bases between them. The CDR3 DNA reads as TGTGCCAGCAGCTCAACGGGAGCTAGGACAGATACGCAGTATTTT. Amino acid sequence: CASSSTGARTDTQYF.

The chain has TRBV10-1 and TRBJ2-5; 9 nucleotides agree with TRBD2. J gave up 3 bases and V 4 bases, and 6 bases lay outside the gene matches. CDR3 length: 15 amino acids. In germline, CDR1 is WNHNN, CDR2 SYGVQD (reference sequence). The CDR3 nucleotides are TGCGCCAGCAGTGCCAGTCCTAGCGGGAAAGAGACCCAGTACTTC. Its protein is CASSASPSGKETQYF.

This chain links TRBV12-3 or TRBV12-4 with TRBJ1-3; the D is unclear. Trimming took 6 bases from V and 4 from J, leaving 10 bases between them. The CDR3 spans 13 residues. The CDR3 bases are TGTGCCAGCAGCCCATTCAGGGGAAACACCATATATTTT. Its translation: CASSPFRGNTIYF.

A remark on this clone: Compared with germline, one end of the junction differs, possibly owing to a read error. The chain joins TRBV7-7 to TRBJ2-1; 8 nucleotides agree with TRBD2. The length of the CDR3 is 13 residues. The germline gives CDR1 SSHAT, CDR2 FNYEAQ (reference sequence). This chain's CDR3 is CASTRLAYNEQFF. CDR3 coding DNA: TGTGCTAGCACCCGACTAGCGTACAATGAGCAGTTCTTC.

CDR3 sequence reads: CATSSKRPGEGGGGSNQPQHF. Written as DNA, the CDR3 is TGTGCCACCAGCAGTAAGCGTCCCGGGGAGGGGGGTGGCGGGAGCAATCAGCCCCAGCATTTT. The rearrangement joins TRBV15 to TRBJ1-5; weak D call: TRBD1 (6 bases). V was pared by 3 bases and J by 1 base, with 28 bases between. From germline, CDR1 is LNHNV and CDR2 YYDKDF (reference sequence). The CDR3 length is 21 residues.

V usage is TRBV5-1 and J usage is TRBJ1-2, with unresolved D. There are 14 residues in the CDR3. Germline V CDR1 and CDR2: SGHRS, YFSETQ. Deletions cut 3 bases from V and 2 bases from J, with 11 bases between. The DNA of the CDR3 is TGCGCCAGCAGCTCGGGTACAAAAAACTATGGCTACACCTTC. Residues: CASSSGTKNYGYTF. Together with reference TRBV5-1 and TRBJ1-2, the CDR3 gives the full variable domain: KAGVTQTPRYLIKTRGQQVTLSCSPISGHRSVSWYQQTPGQGLQFLFEYFSETQRNKGNFPGRFSGRQFSNSRSEMNVSTLELGDSALYLCASSSGTKNYGYTFGSGTRLTVV.